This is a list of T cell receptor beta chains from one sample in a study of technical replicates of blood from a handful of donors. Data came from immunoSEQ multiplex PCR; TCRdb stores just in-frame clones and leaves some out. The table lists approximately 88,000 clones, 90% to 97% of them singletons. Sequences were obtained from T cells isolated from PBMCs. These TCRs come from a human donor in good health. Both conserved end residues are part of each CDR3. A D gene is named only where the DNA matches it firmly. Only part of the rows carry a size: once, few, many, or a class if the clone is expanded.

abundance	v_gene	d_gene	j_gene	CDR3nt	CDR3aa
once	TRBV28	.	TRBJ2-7	TGTGCCAGCAGTTTAGCACAGGTGAACGAGCAGTACTTC	CASSLAQVNEQYF
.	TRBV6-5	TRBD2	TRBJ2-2	TGTGCCAGCAGTTACGGGGGGGTCGGCACCGGGGAGCTGTTTTTT	CASSYGGVGTGELFF
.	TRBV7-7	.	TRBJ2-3	TGTGCCAGCAGCTTGGGACAAGGGGAGGGGCCAGATACGCAGTATTTT	CASSLGQGEGPDTQYF
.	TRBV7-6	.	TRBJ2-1	TGTGCCAGCAGCATTAGGGGGGAGCAGTTCTTC	CASSIRGEQFF
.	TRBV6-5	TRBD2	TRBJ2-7	TGTGCCAGCAGTTACTCTAGCGGGATCTACGAGCAGTACTTC	CASSYSSGIYEQYF
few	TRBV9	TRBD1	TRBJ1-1	TGTGCCAGCAGCGACAGGGGGCAAGCTTTCTTT	CASSDRGQAFF
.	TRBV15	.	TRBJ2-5	TGTGCCACCAGCAGAGCAGGACAGCAAGAGACCCAGTACTTC	CATSRAGQQETQYF
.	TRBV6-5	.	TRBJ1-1	TGTGCCAGCAAGCGAGGGGGGGGGACTGAAGCTTTCTTT	CASKRGGGTEAFF
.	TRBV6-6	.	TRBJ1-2	TGTGCCAGCAATCAGACACCGCCCTATGGCTACACCTTC	CASNQTPPYGYTF
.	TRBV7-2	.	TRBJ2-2	TGTGCTAGCAGCTCTAGCGCGAGACTTTACACCGGGGAGCTGTTTTTT	CASSSSARLYTGELFF
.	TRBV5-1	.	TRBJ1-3	TGCGCCAGCACCCTGACAGCCCAATCTGGAAACACCATATATTTT	CASTLTAQSGNTIYF
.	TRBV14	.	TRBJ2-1	TGTGCCACCCCGTTGAGCTCCTACAATGAGCAGTTCTTC	CATPLSSYNEQFF
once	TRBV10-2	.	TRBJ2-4	TGCGCCAGCAGTGAGTGGTCAGTAAGCAAAAACATTCAGTACTTC	CASSEWSVSKNIQYF
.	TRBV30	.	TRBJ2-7	TGTGCCTGGAGTGTAGGAAGGTCGGCGGCCTGGGAGCAGTACTTC	CAWSVGRSAAWEQYF
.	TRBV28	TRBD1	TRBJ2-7	TGTGCCATCCAAACAGGGGGGACAGACGAGCAGTACTTC	CAIQTGGTDEQYF
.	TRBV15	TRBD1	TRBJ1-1	TGTGCCACCAGCAGAGATGCGACAGGGGGCTCGAACACTGAAGCTTTCTTT	CATSRDATGGSNTEAFF
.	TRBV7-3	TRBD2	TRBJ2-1	TGTGCCAGCAGCTCGCTAGCGGGAGGGCCCAATGAGCAGTTCTTC	CASSSLAGGPNEQFF
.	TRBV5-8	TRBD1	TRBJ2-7	TGTGCCAGCAGCTGGGGGACAGGGAACTACGAGCAGTACTTC	CASSWGTGNYEQYF
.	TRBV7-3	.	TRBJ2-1	TGTGCCAGCAGCTTAGACCTCCGGAGCGGGTCGGCTGAGCAGTTCTTC	CASSLDLRSGSAEQFF
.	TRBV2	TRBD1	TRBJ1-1	TGTGCCAGCAGTGCGGACAGGGGGGTTAAGAGCACTGAAGCTTTCTTT	CASSADRGVKSTEAFF
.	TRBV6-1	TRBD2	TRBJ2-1	TGTGCCAGCAGTGCAACTAGCGTTGTTAGCTCCTACAATGAGCAGTTCTTC	CASSATSVVSSYNEQFF
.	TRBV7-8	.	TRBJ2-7	TGTGCCAGCAGCCACAGGTCGTACGAGCAGTACTTC	CASSHRSYEQYF
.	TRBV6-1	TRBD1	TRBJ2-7	TGTGCCAGCGACTTAGGGGGCTCCTCCTACGAGCAGTACTTC	CASDLGGSSYEQYF
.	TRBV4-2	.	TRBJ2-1	TGTGCCAGCAGCCAAGATTATCTTGCTAGCCAATACAATGAGCAGTTCTTC	CASSQDYLASQYNEQFF
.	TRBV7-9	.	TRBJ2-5	TGTGCCAGCAGCTTTCAAGTATCCGAGGGAATAAATCAAGAGACCCAGTACTTC	CASSFQVSEGINQETQYF
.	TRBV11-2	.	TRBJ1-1	TGTGCCAGCAGCTTAAATCTGGGCCAGCTTAACACTGAAGCTTTCTTT	CASSLNLGQLNTEAFF
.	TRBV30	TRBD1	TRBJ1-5	TGTGCCTGGAGCCTCGACAGGGGAACGAGTAGCAATCAGCCCCAGCATTTT	CAWSLDRGTSSNQPQHF
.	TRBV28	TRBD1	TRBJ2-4	TGTGCCAGCAGTCCGCCAGGGGGCCGGCATAACATTCAGTACTTC	CASSPPGGRHNIQYF
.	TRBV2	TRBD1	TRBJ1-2	TGTGCCAGCAAAAGGACAGGGGGAAACTATGGCTACACCTTC	CASKRTGGNYGYTF
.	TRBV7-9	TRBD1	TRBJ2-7	TGTGCCAGCAGCCTAATCCGGGACAGTGACGAGCAGTACTTC	CASSLIRDSDEQYF
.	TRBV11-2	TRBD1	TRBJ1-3	TGTGCCAGCAGCAGCCACAGGGGCGCCGGAAACACCATATATTTT	CASSSHRGAGNTIYF
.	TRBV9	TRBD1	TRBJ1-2	TGTGCCAGCAGCGTAGCGAGAGACAGGGGAGGCTACACCTTC	CASSVARDRGGYTF
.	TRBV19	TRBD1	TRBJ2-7	TGTGCCAGTAGCCCCGGGACAGGTAACTACGAGCAGTACTTC	CASSPGTGNYEQYF
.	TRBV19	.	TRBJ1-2	TGTGCCAGTAGTTTGCGGGGGGACTATGGCTACACCTTC	CASSLRGDYGYTF
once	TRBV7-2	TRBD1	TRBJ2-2	TGTGCCAGCAGCCTCAGACAGGGTCGCTACACCGGGGAGCTGTTTTTT	CASSLRQGRYTGELFF
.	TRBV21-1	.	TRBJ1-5	TGTGCCACCCTTACAGGGGTTCAGCCCCAGCATTTT	CATLTGVQPQHF
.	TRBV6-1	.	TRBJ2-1	TGTGCCAGCAGTCTAGGACATTACAATGAGCAGTTCTTC	CASSLGHYNEQFF
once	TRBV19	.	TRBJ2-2	TGTGCCAGTAGTATCCCCCCTGGCGGGGAGGGGGTAATCGATAACGGGGAGCTGTTTTTT	CASSIPPGGEGVIDNGELFF
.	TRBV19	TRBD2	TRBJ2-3	TGTGCCAGTAGTATCTGGGAGGGCCGAGGAGATACGCAGTATTTT	CASSIWEGRGDTQYF
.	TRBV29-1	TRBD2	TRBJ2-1	TGCAGGGGAGGGCTAGCGGGAGGGTACAATGAGCAGTTCTTC	CRGGLAGGYNEQFF
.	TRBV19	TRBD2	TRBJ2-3	TGTGCCAGTATAAGCGGGAGGACCACAGATACGCAGTATTTT	CASISGRTTDTQYF
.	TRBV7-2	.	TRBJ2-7	TGTGCCAGCAGTATCGGGAGAAACTCCTACGAGCAGTACTTC	CASSIGRNSYEQYF
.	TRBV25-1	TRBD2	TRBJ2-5	TGTGCCAGCCAAGTTGGGGGGGCCCAGTACTTC	CASQVGGAQYF
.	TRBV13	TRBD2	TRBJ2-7	TGTGCCAGCAGCTTAGCAGCGGGAGAAGGGTACGAGCAGTACTTC	CASSLAAGEGYEQYF
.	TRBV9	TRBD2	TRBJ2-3	TGTGCCAGCAATCTAGCGGGAGGGCAGGGAGATACGCAGTATTTT	CASNLAGGQGDTQYF
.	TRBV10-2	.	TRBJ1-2	TGCGCCAGCAGTGAGGACCGACAAGTCGCGTACTATGGCTACACCTTC	CASSEDRQVAYYGYTF
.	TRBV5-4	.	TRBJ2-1	TGTGCCAGCAACCACCCAGATCAGAATGAGCAGTTCTTC	CASNHPDQNEQFF
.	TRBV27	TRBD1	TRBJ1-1	TGTGCCAGCAGTTCTGGGACAGGGGGCGGCACTGAAGCTTTCTTT	CASSSGTGGGTEAFF
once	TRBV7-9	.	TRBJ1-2	TGTGCCAGCGGATATTTACAGGGATCTGAGGGCTACACCTTC	CASGYLQGSEGYTF
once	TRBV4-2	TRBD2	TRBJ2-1	TGTGCCAGCAGCCAGGCCCTAGCGGGATGGGAGGAAGGCTATGAGCAGTTCTTC	CASSQALAGWEEGYEQFF
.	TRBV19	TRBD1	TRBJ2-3	TGTGCCAGTAGTACGTCGACGACAGGGGGCGTGAGAGATACGCAGTATTTT	CASSTSTTGGVRDTQYF
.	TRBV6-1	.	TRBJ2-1	TGTGCCAGCAGTGGGGACATAACCTACAATGAGCAGTTCTTC	CASSGDITYNEQFF
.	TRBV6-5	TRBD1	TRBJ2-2	TGTGCCAGCAGCTGGGGGACAGGGCTCACCGGGGAGCTGTTTTTT	CASSWGTGLTGELFF
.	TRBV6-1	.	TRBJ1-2	TGTGCCAGCACCAGGCAACTCTATGGCTACACCTTC	CASTRQLYGYTF
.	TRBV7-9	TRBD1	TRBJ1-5	TGTGCCAGCAGCTCAGACAGGGGAAATCAGCCCCAGCATTTT	CASSSDRGNQPQHF
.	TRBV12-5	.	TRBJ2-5	TGTGCTAGTGGTTTGGCGACTCCGGGGGTGGAGACCCAGTACTTC	CASGLATPGVETQYF
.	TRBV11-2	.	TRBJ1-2	TGTGCCAGCAGCTTAATCGCAGGGCCGCCCAACCCCAACGGTGGCTACACCTTC	CASSLIAGPPNPNGGYTF